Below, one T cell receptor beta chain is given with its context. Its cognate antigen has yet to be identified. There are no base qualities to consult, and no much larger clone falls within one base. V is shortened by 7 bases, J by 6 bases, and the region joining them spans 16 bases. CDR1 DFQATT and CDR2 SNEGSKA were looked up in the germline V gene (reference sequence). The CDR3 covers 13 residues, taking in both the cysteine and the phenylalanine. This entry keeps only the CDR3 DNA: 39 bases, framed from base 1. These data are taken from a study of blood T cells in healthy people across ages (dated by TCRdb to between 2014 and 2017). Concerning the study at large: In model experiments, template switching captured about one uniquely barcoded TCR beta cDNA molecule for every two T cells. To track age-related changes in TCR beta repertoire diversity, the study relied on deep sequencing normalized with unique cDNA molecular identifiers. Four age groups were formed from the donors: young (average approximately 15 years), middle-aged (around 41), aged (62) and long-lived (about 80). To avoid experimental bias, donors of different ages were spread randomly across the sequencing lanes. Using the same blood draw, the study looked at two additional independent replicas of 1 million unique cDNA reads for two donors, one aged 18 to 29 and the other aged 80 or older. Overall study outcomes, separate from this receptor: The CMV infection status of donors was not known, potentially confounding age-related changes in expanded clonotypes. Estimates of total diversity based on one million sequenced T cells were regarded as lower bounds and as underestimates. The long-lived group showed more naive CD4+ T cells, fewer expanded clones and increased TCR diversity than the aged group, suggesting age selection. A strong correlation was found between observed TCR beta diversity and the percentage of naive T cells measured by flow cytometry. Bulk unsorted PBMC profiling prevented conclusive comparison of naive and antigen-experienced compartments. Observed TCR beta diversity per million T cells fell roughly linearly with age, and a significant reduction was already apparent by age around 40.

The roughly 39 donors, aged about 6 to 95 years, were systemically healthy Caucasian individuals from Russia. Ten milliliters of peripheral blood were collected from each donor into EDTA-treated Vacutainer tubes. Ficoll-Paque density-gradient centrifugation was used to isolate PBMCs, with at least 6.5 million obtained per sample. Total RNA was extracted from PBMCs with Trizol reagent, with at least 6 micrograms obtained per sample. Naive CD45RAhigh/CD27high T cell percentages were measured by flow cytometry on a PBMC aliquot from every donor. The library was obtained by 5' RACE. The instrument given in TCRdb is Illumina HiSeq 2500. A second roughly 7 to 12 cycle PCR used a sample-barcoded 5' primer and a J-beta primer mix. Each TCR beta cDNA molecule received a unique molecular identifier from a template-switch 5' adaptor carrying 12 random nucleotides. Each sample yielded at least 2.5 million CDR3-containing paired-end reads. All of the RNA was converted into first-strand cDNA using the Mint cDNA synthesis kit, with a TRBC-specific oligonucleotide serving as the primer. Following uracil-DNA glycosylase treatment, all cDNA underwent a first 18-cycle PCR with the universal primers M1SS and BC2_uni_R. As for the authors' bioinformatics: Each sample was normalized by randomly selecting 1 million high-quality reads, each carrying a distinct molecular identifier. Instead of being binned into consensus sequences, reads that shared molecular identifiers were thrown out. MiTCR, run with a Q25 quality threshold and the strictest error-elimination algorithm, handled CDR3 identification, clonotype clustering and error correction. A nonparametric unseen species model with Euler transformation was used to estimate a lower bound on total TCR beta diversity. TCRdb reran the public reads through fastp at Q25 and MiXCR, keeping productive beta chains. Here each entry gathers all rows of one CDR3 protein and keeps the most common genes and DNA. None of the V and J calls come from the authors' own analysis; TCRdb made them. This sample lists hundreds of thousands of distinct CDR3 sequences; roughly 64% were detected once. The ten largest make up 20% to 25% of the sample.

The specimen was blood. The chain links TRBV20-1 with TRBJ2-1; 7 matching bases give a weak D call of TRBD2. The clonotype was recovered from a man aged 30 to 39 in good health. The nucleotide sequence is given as TGCAGTGTTTCACGCGGGGGCCCCAATGAGCAGTTCTTC. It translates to CSVSRGGPNEQFF.